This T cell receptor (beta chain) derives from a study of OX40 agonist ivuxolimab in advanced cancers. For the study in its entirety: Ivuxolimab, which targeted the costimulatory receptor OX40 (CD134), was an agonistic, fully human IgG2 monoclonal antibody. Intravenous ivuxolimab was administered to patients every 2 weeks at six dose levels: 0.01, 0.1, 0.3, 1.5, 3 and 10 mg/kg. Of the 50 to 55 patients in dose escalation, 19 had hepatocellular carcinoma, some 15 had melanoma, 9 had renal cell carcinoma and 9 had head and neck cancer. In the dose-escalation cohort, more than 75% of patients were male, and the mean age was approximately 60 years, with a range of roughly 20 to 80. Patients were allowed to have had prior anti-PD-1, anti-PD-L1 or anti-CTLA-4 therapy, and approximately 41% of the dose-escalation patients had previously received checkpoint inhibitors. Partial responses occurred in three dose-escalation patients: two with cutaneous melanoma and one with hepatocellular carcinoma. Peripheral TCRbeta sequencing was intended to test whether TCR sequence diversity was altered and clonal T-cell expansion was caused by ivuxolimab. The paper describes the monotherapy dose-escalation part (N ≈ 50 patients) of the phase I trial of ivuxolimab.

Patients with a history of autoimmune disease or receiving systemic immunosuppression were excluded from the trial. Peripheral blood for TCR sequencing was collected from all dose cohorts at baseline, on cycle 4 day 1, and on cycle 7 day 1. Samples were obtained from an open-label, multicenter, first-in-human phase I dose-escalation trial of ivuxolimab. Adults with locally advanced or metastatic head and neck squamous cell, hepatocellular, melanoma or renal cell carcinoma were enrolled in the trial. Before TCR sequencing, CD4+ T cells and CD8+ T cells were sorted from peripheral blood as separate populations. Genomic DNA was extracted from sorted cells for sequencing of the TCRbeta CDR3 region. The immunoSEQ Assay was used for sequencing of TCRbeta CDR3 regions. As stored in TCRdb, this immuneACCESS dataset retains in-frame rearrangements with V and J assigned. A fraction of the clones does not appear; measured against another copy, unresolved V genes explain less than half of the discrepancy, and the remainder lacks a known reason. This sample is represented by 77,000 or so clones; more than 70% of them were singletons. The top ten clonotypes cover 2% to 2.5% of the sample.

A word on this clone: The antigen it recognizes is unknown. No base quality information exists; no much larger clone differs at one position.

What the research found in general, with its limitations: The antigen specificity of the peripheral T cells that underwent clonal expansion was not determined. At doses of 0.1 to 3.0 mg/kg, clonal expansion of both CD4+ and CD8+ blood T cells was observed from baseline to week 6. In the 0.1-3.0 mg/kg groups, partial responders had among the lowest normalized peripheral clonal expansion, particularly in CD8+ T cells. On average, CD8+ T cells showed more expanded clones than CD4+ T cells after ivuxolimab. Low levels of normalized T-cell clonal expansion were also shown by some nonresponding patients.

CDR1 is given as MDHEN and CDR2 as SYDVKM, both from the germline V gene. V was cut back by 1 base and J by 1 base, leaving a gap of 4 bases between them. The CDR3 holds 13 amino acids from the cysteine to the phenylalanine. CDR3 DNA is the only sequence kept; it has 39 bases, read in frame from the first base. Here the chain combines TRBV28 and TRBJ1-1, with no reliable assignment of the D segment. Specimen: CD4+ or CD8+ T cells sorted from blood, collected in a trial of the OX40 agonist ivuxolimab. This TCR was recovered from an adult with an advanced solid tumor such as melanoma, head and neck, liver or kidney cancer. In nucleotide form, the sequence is TGTGCCAGCAGTTTATCAGGGAACACTGAAGCTTTCTTT. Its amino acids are CASSLSGNTEAFF.